The source of this T cell receptor (beta chain) is a study of cytomegalovirus exposure and HLA in healthy donors. 60 Vbeta and 13 Jbeta primers were used in PCR. Produced via immunoSEQ multiplex PCR; TCRdb's table is partial and in-frame only. The sample has around 100,000 clones, around 60% seen once; the top ten hold less than 4.5%. This receptor was identified in a man under 40 in good health and CMV-seropositive. Sequenced: PBMCs.

The CDR3 coding sequence is TGTGCCAGCAGCTTGCGTGGACAAATCTATAATTCACCCCTCCACTTT. Its translation is CASSLRGQIYNSPLHF. The gene calls are TRBV11-2 and TRBJ1-6; maybe TRBD1 (5 bases). Trimming shortened V by 3 bases and J by 3 bases, and 12 bases separated the two germline ends. CDR1 and CDR2 from the germline V gene are SGHAT and FQNNGV. The CDR3 runs to 16 residues.